These 2 T cell receptor beta chains share one sample of origin, sequenced in a study of blood T cell repertoires in COVID-19. The protocol was immunoSEQ multiplex PCR, while the TCRdb copy is restricted to in-frame clones and leaves out a portion. The sample contains some 150,000 clones, 70% to 90% of which appear only once. Sequencing used peripheral blood. The receptor source for this set is a man aged 35-49 years who had recovered from COVID-19.

The chain has TRBV5-8 and TRBJ2-4; the D gene is possibly TRBD2 (5 bases). The CDR3 sequence is 20 residues long. CDR1 is SGHTS, CDR2 YDEGEE, per germline. Deletions cut 2 bases from V and 1 base from J, with 25 bases between. In DNA, the CDR3 is TGTGCCAGCAGCTTTTTCCGGCTAGCCATTAGTGGTGTCGCCAAAAACATTCAGTACTTC. Amino acids: CASSFFRLAISGVAKNIQYF.

The chain is built from TRBV7-2 and TRBJ2-3; 12 nucleotides agree with TRBD2. The trim removed 1 base at V and 4 bases at J, leaving 6 bases unmatched. The V gene's germline CDR1 is SGHTA and CDR2 FQGNSA. There are 17 residues in the CDR3. CDR3 in amino acids: CASSLVGLAGPADTQYF. The CDR3, as DNA: TGTGCCAGCAGCTTAGTAGGACTAGCGGGGCCGGCAGATACGCAGTATTTT. Full variable domain (missing parts from reference TRBV7-2 and TRBJ2-3): GAGVSQSPSNKVTEKGKDVELRCDPISGHTALYWYRQSLGQGLEFLIYFQGNSAPDKSGLPSDRFSAERTGGSVSTLTIQRTQQEDSAVYLCASSLVGLAGPADTQYFGPGTRLTVL.